This passage covers 6 T cell receptor beta chains from one sample sequenced in a study of shared clonotypes between healthy human individuals. Using immunoSEQ multiplex PCR, the repertoire was profiled, and TCRdb retains in-frame clones only, with some absent. The sample has 330,000 or so clones; more than 60% are singletons. Sequenced input: memory CD4+ T cells sorted from blood. Subset of the sample: CD45RA-negative fraction. These receptors were collected from a man aged 25-40 years in good health.

The chain carries TRBV19 and TRBJ1-2, with 7 bases lining up with TRBD1. Germline V gene lookup returns CDR1 LNHDA and CDR2 SQIVND (reference sequence). The CDR3 has 15 amino acids. V shed 3 bases, J shed 4 bases, and the junction held 8 bases outside the gene matches. In DNA form, the CDR3 reads TGTGCCAGTAGTATCGGAACAGGGGCGGGCTATGGCTACACCTTC. Translation gives CASSIGTGAGYGYTF.

The chain carries TRBV7-9 and TRBJ2-3; D call uncertain. CDR1 and CDR2 from the germline V gene are SEHNR and FQNEAQ (reference sequence). The ends were cut back, 5 bases at V and 2 bases at J, with 2 bases in the middle. CDR3 length: 11 amino acids. In DNA form, the CDR3 reads TGTGCCAGCAGCATCACAGATACGCAGTATTTT. It encodes CASSITDTQYF. Using reference TRBV7-9 and TRBJ2-3 for the parts outside the CDR3, the full variable domain is DTGVSQNPRHKITKRGQNVTFRCDPISEHNRLYWYRQTLGQGPEFLTYFQNEAQLEKSRLLSDRFSAERPKGSFSTLEIQRTEQGDSAMYLCASSITDTQYFGPGTRLTVL.

This CDR3 is CASRSLGGDTGELFF. As DNA, the CDR3 is TGTGCCAGTCGATCTCTCGGGGGGGACACCGGGGAGCTGTTTTTT. The rearrangement uses TRBV19 and TRBJ2-2, with 8 nucleotides matching TRBD2. Losses at the gene ends were 8 bases for V and 3 bases for J; bases not matched to a gene: 8. The CDR3 extends over 15 amino acids. Germline V gene data show CDR1 as LNHDA and CDR2 as SQIVND (reference sequence). Drawing the rest from reference TRBV19 and TRBJ2-2, the complete variable domain is DGGITQSPKYLFRKEGQNVTLSCEQNLNHDAMYWYRQDPGQGLRLIYYSQIVNDFQKGDIAEGYSVSREKKESFPLTVTSAQKNPTAFYLCASRSLGGDTGELFFGEGSRLTVL.

The chain uses TRBV5-4 and TRBJ2-5; 7 positions match TRBD1. The CDR3 totals 14 residues. V lost 2 bases to trimming and J lost 5 bases; unmatched junction nucleotides: 6. In germline, CDR1 is SGHNT, CDR2 YYREEE (reference sequence). The CDR3 DNA reads as TGTGCCAGCAGCTTACAGGGGTTCCGGGAGACCCAGTACTTC. Its protein product is CASSLQGFRETQYF.

The V and J genes are TRBV30 and TRBJ1-1; 7 nucleotides line up with TRBD1. V was clipped by 5 bases and J by 6 bases; unmatched bases: 6. The length of the CDR3 is 12 residues. Germline lookup yields CDR1 GTSNPN and CDR2 SVGIG (reference sequence). CDR3 nucleotides: TGTGCCTGGGAGACAGGGACCGCTGAAGCTTTCTTT. As protein: CAWETGTAEAFF.

This clone was picked up a small number of times. The rearrangement links TRBV4-1 to TRBJ2-7; the match to TRBD2 covers 10 bases. The germline V gene has CDR1 MGHRA and CDR2 YSYEKL. The CDR3 extends over 19 amino acids. The ends lost 1 base at V and 7 bases at J; junction bases unmatched: 19. The CDR3 region has the DNA TGCGCCAGCAGCCAAGGGCCTACGGGAACGCTAGCGGGGGTCGTAGAGCAGTACTTC. This codes for CASSQGPTGTLAGVVEQYF.